A selection of T cell receptor beta chains follows, all from one sample in a study of cytomegalovirus exposure and HLA in healthy donors. TCRdb's copy holds only in-frame clones and misses some; the assay was immunoSEQ multiplex PCR. This table holds about 160,000 clones, more than 65% found once. Specimen: PBMCs. Receptor source: a man between 50 and 59 years old in good health and CMV-seropositive. Both conserved end residues are part of each CDR3.

TRBV7-8 | 16 | CASSLAGLAGRVEQFF
TRBV5-1 | 19 | CASSLARVAALVGGETQYF
TRBV6-5 | 15 | CASSYSTSSGYGYTF
TRBV19 | 14 | CASSTTGTATEAFF
TRBV9 | 13 | CASTAGATGELFF
TRBV7-6 | 13 | CASSLSVGGGTFF
TRBV4-1 | 16 | CASSQQAGGPTGELFF
TRBV7-9 | 15 | CASSQFGGGSYEQYF
TRBV30 | 17 | CAWIFGGGPSSRKTQYF
TRBV5-1 | 15 | CASSVRQGGSGELFF
TRBV18 | 15 | CASSPEATGGYGYTF
TRBV6-6 | 14 | CASSYSGQLKEAFF
TRBV7-8 | 19 | CASSYPGTSGGAVYNEQFF
TRBV7-9 | 17 | CASSPGRLGQSGYEQCF
TRBV7-8 | 14 | CASSLAPRGYGYTF
TRBV7-2 | 15 | CASSLSPGTTNEQFF
TRBV11-2 | 16 | CASSSTSGRAKETQYF
TRBV7-6 | 15 | CASSLGLTSGDTQYF
TRBV6-1 | 15 | CASSDRAAVNTEAFF
TRBV29-1 | 12 | CSVRTPNYGYTF
TRBV19 | 17 | CASSIQAGSVGNAGYTF
TRBV28 | 14 | CASRPDRGLDGYTF
TRBV29-1 | 14 | CSVEVTDRGVEQYF
TRBV10-2 | 17 | CASSDARGQGFSYEQYF
TRBV5-1 | 14 | CASSLRGYSYEQYF
TRBV5-1 | 15 | CASSLFGQGGEKLFF
TRBV28 | 16 | CASSPPGQPNTGELFF
TRBV19 | 12 | CASSIPLNEQFF
TRBV7-8 | 14 | CASSQRTRQETQYF